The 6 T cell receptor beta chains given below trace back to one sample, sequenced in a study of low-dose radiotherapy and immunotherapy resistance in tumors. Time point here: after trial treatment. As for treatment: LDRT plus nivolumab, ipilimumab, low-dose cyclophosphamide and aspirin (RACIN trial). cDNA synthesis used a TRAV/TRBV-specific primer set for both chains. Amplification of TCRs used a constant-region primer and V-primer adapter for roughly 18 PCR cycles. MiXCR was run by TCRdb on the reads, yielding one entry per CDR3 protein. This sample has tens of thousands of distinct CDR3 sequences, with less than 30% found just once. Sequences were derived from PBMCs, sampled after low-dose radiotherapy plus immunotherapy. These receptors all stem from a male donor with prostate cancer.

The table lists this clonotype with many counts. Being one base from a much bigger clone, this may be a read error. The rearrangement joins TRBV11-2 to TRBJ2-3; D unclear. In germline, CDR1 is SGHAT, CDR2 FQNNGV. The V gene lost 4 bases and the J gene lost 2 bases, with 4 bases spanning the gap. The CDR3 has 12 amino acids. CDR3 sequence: CASSSYTDTQYF. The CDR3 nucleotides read TGTGCCAGCAGCTCCTACACAGATACGCAGTATTTT.

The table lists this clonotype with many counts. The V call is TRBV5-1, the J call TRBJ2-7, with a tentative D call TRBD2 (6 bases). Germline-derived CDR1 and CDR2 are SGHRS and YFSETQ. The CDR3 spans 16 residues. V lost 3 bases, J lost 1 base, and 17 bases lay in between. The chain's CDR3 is CASSSSGGLASYEQYF. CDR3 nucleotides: TGCGCCAGCAGCTCTTCCGGGGGACTCGCATCCTACGAGCAGTACTTC.

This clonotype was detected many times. The CDR3 sequence is CASSPQDRNTEAFF. In DNA form, the CDR3 reads TGTGCCAGCTCACCACAAGATCGGAACACTGAAGCTTTCTTT. The V call is TRBV18, the J call TRBJ1-1; D gene ambiguous. Germline V gives CDR1 KGHSH, CDR2 LQKENI. CDR3 size: 14 residues. V was trimmed by 1 base and J by 1 base, leaving 7 bases between them.

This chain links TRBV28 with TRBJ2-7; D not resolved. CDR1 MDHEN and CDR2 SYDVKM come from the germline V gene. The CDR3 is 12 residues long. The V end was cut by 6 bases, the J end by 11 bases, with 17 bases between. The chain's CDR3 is CASSTGPNVEYF. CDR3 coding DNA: TGTGCCAGCAGCACTGGACCCAACGTGGAGTACTTC.

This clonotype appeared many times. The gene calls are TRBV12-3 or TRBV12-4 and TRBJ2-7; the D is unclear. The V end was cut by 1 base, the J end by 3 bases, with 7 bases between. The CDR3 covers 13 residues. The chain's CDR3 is CASSLEKHYEQYF. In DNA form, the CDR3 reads TGTGCCAGCAGTTTAGAAAAACACTACGAGCAGTACTTC.

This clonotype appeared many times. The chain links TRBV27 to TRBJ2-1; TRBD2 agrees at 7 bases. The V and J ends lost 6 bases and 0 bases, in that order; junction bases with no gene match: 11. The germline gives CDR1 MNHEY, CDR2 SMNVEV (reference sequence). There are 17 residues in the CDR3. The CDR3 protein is CASSSYNLAASYNEQFF. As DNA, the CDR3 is TGTGCCAGCAGCTCTTACAACCTAGCGGCCTCCTACAATGAGCAGTTCTTC.